This T cell receptor beta chain was profiled in a study of somatic mutations in cytotoxic T cells in rheumatoid arthritis. In its sample, this clone was seen a few times. Method: immunoSEQ multiplex PCR; TCRdb's copy keeps in-frame clones and lacks some. Of almost 15,000 clones listed, 60% to 75% are singletons. The sample comprised CD8+ T cells sorted from blood. The receptor's source is an adult with rheumatoid arthritis.

CDR3 DNA: TGTGCCAGCAGCCACGGTTATTCACCCCTCCACTTT. Encoded protein: CASSHGYSPLHF. The V gene is TRBV4-2, the J gene TRBJ1-6; no definite D call. CDR1 is LGHNA, CDR2 YNFKEQ, per germline. Trimming removed 3 bases from V and 8 bases from J, with 5 bases in between. This CDR3 is 12 amino acids long.